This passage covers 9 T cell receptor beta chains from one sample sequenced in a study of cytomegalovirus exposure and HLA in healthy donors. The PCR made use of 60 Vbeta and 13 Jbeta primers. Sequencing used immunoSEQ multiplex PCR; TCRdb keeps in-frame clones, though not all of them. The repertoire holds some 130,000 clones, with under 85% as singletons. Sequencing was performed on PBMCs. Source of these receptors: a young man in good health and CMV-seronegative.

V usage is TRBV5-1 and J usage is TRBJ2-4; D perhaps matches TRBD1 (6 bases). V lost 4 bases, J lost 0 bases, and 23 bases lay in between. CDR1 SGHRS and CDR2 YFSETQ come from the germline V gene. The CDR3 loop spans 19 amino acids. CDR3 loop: CASSRDKTQGNLAKNIQYF. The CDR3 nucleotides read TGCGCCAGCAGCCGCGATAAGACACAGGGTAATTTAGCCAAAAACATTCAGTACTTC.

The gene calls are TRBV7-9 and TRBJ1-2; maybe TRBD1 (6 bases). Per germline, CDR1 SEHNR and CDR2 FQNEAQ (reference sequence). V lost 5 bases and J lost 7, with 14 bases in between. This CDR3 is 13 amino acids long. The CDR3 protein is CASSDSGDGGYTF. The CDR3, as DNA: TGTGCCAGCAGCGATTCAGGGGATGGTGGCTACACCTTC.

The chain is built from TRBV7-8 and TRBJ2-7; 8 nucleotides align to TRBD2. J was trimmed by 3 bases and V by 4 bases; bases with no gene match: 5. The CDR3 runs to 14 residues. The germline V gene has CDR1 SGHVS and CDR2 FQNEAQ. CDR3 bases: TGTGCCAGCAGCTCAACGAGCGGGGGCTACGAGCAGTACTTC. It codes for CASSSTSGGYEQYF.

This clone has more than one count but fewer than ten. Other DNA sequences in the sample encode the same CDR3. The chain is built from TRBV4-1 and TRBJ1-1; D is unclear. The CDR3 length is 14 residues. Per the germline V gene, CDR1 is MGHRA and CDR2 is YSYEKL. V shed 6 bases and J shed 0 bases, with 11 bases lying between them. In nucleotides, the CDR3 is TGCGCCAGCAGGTCGGAGGGTATGAACACTGAAGCTTTCTTT. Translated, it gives CASRSEGMNTEAFF.

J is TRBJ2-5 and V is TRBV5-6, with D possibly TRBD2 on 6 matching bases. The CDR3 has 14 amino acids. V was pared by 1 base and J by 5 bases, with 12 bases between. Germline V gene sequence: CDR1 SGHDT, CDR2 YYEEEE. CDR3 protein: CASSLRAGRETQYF. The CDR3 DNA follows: TGTGCCAGCAGCTTGAGGGCAGGGAGGGAGACCCAGTACTTC.

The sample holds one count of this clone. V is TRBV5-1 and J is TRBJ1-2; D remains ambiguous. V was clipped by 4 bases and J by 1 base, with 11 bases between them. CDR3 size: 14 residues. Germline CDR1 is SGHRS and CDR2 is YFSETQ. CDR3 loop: CASSPSPGNYGYTF. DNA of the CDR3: TGCGCCAGCAGCCCTAGCCCGGGTAACTATGGCTACACCTTC. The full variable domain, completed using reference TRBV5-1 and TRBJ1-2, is KAGVTQTPRYLIKTRGQQVTLSCSPISGHRSVSWYQQTPGQGLQFLFEYFSETQRNKGNFPGRFSGRQFSNSRSEMNVSTLELGDSALYLCASSPSPGNYGYTFGSGTRLTVV.

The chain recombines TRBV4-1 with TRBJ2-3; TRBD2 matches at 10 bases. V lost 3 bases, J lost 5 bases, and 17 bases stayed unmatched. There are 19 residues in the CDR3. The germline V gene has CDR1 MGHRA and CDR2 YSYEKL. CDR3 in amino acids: CASSHPGAERGGQGDTQYF. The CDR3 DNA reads TGCGCCAGCAGCCATCCTGGGGCCGAGCGGGGGGGCCAGGGAGATACGCAGTATTTT.

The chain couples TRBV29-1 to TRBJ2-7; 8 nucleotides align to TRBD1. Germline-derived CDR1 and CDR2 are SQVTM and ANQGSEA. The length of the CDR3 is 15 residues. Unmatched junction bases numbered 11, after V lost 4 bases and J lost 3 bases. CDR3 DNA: TGCAGCGTTGGTAGGACAGGGAGACTTGACTACGAGCAGTACTTC. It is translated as CSVGRTGRLDYEQYF.

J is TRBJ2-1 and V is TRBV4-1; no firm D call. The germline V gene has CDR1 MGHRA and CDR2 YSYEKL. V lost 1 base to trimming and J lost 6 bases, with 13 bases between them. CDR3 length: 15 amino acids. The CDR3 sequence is CASSQGEFPVNEQFF. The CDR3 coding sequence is TGCGCCAGCAGCCAAGGAGAATTCCCGGTCAATGAGCAGTTCTTC.